The next 2 T cell receptor beta chains were all read from a single sample in a study of T cell responses to AZD1222 COVID-19 vaccine. The data were produced by immunoSEQ multiplex PCR, yet TCRdb's version contains in-frame clones alone and is incomplete. The data contain some 150,000 clones, roughly nine tenths of them singletons. The sequences come from peripheral blood, collected 28 days after the second AZD1222 dose. These receptors all stem from an adult who received the AZD1222 COVID-19 vaccine.

This CDR3 is CASSDGGEQFF. In nucleotides, the CDR3 is TGTGCCAGCAGTGATGGCGGGGAGCAGTTCTTC. The chain carries TRBV2 and TRBJ2-1, with a weak D call TRBD2 (5 bases). The CDR3 has 11 amino acids. The V gene lost 3 bases and the J gene lost 10 bases, with 7 bases spanning the gap. Germline V gene data show CDR1 as SNHLY and CDR2 as FYNNEI.

This clone was counted a single time. The chain recombines TRBV9 with TRBJ1-3, with D tentatively TRBD1 (5 bases). Germline lookup yields CDR1 SGDLS and CDR2 YYNGEE. V gave up 0 bases and J gave up 5 bases, with 9 bases separating them. The CDR3 is 14 amino acids. The CDR3 coding sequence is TGTGCCAGCAGCGTAGAGGGGAACCGAAACACCATATATTTT. Translated, it gives CASSVEGNRNTIYF.